This TCR beta chain was recorded in a study of blood T cell repertoires in COVID-19. Germline CDR1 MNHEY, CDR2 SVGAGI. The V end was cut by 2 bases, the J end by 4 bases, with 9 bases between. The CDR3 runs to 14 residues. Assay used: immunoSEQ multiplex PCR; TCRdb lists only in-frame clones, some missing. This sample carries 250,000 or so clones, over 80% of them seen once, and the ten largest clones take 5% to 7%. This chain uses TRBV6-5 with TRBJ1-5, with a possible D match to TRBD1 (6 bases). Sequencing used peripheral blood. The source of this sequence is a woman between 55 and 75 years old with active or convalescent COVID-19. The CDR3 spells CASSYHRDNQPQHF. The CDR3 bases are TGTGCCAGCAGTTACCACAGGGATAATCAGCCCCAGCATTTT.